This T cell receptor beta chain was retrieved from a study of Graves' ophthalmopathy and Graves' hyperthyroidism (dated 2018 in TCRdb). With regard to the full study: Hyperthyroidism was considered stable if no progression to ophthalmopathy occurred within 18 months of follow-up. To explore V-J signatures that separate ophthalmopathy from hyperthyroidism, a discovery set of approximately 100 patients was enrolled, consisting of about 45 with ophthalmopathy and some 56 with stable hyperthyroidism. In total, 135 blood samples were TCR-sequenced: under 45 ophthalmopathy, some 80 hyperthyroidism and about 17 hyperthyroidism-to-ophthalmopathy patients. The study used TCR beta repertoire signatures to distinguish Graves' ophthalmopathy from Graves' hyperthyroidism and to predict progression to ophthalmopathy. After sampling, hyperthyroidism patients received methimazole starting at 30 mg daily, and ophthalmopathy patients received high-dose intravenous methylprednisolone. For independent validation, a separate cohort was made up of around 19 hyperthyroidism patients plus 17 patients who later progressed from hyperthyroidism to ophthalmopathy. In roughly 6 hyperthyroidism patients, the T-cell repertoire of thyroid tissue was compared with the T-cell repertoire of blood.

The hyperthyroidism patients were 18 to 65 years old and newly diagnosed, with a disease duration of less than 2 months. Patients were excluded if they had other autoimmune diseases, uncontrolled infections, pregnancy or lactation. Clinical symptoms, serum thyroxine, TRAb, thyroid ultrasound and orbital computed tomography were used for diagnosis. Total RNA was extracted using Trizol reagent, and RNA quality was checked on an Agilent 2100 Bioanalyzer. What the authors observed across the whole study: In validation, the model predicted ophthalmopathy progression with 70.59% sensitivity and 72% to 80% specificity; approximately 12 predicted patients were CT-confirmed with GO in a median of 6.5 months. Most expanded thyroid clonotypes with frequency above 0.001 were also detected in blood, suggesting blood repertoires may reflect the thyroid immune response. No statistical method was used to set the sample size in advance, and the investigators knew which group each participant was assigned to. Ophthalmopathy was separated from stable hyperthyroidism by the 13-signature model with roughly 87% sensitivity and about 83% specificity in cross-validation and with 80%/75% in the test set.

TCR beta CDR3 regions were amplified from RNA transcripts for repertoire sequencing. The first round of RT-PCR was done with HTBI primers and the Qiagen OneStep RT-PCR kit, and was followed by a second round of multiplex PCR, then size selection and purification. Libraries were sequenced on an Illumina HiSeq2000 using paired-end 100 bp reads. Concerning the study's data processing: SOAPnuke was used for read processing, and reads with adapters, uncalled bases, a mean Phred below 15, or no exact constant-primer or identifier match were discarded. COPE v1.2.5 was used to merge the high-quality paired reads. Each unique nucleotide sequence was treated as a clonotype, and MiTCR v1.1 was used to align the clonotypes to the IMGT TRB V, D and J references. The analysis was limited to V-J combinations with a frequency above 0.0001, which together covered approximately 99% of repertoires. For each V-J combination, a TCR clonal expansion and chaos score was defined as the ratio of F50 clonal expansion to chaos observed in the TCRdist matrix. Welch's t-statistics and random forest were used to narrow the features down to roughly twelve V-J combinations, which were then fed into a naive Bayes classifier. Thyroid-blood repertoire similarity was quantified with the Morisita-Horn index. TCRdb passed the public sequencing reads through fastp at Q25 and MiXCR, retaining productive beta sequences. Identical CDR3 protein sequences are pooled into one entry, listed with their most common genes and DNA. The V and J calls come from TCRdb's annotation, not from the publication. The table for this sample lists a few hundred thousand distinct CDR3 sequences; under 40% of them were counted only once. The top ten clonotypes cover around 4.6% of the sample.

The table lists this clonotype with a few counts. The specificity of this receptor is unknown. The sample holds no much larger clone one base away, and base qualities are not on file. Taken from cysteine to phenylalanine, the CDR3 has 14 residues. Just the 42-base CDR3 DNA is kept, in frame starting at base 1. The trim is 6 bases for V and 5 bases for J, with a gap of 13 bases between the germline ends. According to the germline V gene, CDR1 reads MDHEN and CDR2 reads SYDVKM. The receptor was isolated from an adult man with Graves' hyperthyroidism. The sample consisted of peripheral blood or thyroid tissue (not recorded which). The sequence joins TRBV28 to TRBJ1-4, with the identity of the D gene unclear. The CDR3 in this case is CASSSGLRNEKLFF. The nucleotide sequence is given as TGTGCCAGCAGCTCGGGCCTACGGAATGAAAAACTGTTTTTT.